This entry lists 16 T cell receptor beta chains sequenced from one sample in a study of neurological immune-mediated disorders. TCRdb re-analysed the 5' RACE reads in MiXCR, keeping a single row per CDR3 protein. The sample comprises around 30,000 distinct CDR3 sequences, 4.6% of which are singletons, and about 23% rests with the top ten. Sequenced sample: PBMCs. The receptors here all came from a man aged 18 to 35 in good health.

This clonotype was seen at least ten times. The CDR3 is CASSQGTGIGEQYF. The CDR3 DNA reads TGTGCCAGCAGTCAAGGGACAGGGATAGGGGAGCAGTACTTC. The V gene is TRBV6-5, the J gene TRBJ2-7; 9 bases agree with TRBD1. Germline CDR1 and CDR2: MNHEY and SVGAGI. The trim removed 5 bases at V and 7 bases at J, leaving 9 bases unmatched. This CDR3 has 14 residues.

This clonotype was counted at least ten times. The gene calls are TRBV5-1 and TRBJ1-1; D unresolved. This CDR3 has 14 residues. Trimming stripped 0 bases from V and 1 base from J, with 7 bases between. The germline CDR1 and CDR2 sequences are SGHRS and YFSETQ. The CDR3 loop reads CASSLAQKNTEAFF. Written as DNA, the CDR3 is TGCGCCAGCAGCTTGGCGCAGAAGAACACTGAAGCTTTCTTT. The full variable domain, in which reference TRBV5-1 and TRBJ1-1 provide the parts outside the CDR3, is KAGVTQTPRYLIKTRGQQVTLSCSPISGHRSVSWYQQTPGQGLQFLFEYFSETQRNKGNFPGRFSGRQFSNSRSEMNVSTLELGDSALYLCASSLAQKNTEAFFGQGTRLTVV.

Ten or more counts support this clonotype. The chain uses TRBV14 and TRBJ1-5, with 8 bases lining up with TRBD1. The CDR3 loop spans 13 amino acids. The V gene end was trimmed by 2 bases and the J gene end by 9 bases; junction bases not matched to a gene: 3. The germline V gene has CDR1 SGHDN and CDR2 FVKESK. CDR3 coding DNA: TGTGCCAGCAGCCAAACAGGGGGAAGGCCCCAGCATTTT. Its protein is CASSQTGGRPQHF.

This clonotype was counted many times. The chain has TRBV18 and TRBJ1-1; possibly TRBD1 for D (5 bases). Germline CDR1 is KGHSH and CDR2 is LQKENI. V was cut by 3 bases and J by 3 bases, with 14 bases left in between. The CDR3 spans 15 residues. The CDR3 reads CASSPDRQSYTEAFF. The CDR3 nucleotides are TGTGCCAGCTCACCCGATCGACAGTCTTACACTGAAGCTTTCTTT.

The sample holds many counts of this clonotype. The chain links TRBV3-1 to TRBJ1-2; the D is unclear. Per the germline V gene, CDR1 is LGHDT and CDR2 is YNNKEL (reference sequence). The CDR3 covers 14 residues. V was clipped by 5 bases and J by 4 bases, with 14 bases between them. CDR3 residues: CASSSRGQTYGYTF. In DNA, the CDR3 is TGTGCCAGCAGCTCAAGAGGGCAGACCTATGGCTACACCTTC.

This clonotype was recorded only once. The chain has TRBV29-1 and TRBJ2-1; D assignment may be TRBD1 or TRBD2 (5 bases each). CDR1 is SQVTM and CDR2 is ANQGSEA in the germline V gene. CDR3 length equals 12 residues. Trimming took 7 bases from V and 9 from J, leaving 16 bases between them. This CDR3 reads CSAGPTRGEQFF. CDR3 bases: TGCAGCGCGGGGCCTACACGCGGTGAGCAGTTCTTC.

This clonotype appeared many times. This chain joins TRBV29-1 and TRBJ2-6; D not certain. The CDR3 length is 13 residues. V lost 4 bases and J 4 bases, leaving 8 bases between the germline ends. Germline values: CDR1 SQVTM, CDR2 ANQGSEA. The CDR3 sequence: CSVASNGANVLTF. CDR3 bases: TGCAGCGTTGCGTCTAACGGGGCCAACGTCCTGACTTTC. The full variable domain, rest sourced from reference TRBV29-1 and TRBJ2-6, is SAVISQKPSRDICQRGTSLTIQCQVDSQVTMMFWYRQQPGQSLTLIATANQGSEATYESGFVIDKFPISRPNLTFSTLTVSNMSPEDSSIYLCSVASNGANVLTFGAGSRLTVL.

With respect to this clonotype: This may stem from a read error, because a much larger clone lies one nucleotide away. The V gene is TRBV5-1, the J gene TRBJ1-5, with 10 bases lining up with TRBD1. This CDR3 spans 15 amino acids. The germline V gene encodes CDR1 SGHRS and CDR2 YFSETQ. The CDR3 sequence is CTSSSGTGGNQPQHF. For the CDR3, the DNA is TGCACCAGCAGCTCCGGGACAGGGGGCAATCAGCCCCAGCATTTT.

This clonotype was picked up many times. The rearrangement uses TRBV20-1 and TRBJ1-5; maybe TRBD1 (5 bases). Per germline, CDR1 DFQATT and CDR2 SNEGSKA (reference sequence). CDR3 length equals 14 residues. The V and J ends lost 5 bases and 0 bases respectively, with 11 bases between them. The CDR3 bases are TGCAGTGCTGTCCCCAGGGCTAGCAATCAGCCCCAGCATTTT. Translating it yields CSAVPRASNQPQHF.

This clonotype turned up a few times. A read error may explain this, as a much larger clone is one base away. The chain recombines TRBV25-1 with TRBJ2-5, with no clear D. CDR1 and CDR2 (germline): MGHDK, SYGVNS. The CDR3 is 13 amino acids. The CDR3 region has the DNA TGTGCCAACAGTAGATGGGAAGAAGAGACCCAGTACTTC. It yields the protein CANSRWEEETQYF.

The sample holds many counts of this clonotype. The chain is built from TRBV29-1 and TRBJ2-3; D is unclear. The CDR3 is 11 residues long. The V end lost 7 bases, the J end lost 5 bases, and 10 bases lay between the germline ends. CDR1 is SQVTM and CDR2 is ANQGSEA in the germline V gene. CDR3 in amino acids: CSAGSQDTQYF. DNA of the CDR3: TGCAGCGCCGGGTCCCAAGATACGCAGTATTTT.

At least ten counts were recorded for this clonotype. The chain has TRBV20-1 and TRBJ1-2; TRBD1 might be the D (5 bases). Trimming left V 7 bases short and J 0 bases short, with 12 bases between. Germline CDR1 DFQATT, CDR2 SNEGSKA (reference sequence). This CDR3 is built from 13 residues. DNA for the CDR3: TGCAGTGTCCCGACAGCGGCTAACTATGGCTACACCTTC. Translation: CSVPTAANYGYTF.

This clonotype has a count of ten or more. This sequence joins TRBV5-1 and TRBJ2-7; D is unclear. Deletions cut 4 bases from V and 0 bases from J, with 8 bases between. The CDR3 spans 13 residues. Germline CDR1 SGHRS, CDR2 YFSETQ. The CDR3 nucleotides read TGCGCCAGCAGCCCATCGAGCTCCTACGAGCAGTACTTC. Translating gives CASSPSSSYEQYF.

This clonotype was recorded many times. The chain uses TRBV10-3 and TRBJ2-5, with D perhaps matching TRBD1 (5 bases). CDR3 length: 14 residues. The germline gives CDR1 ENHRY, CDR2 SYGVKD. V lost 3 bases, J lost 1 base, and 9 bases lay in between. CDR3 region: CAISEQAFQETQYF. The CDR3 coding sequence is TGTGCCATCAGTGAACAGGCGTTCCAAGAGACCCAGTACTTC.

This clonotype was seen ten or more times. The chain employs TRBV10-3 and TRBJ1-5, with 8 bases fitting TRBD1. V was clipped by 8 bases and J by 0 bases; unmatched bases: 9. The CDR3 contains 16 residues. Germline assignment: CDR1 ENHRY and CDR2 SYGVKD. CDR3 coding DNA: TGTGCCATCGGTACAGGGGGTCTTTATAGCAATCAGCCCCAGCATTTT. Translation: CAIGTGGLYSNQPQHF.

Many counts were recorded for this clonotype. CDR3 protein: CASSAQVDGYTF. CDR3 nucleotide sequence: TGTGCCAGCAGCGCTCAGGTGGATGGCTACACCTTC. The chain carries TRBV6-5 and TRBJ1-2, with D unclear. CDR3 length: 12 amino acids. CDR1 is MNHEY, CDR2 SVGAGI, per germline. Trimming cost V 6 bases and J 6 bases, with 11 bases left between them.